The clone carrying this T cell receptor (beta chain) has just one count. Its specificity is not known. CDR3 length: 14 residues. Germline CDR1 is ENHRY and CDR2 is SYGVKD. V was clipped by 7 bases and J by 5 bases; unmatched bases: 6. These patients, aged 18 to 65, had recently diagnosed hyperthyroidism lasting under 2 months. Patients showing uncontrolled infection, other autoimmune disease, pregnancy or lactation were ineligible. What was amplified from RNA transcripts were TCR beta CDR3 regions. Primed by the HTBI set, a first-round RT-PCR was run on the TCR CDR3. Each CDR3 protein gets one entry after TCRdb re-called the multiplex PCR reads with MiXCR. The sample lists approximately 500,000 distinct CDR3 sequences, about half occurring once. The sample belongs to a study of T cells in Graves' hyperthyroidism and ophthalmopathy. Findings of the study overall: The model predicted ophthalmopathy a median around 6 months before onset.

This clonotype was obtained from a woman aged 18-35 years with Graves' hyperthyroidism. This chain links TRBV10-3 with TRBJ1-5; TRBD1 aligns across 9 bases. Sequencing used peripheral blood or thyroid tissue (not recorded which). CDR3 loop: CAIIGTGRHQPQHF. The CDR3 nucleotides read TGTGCCATCATTGGGACAGGGAGGCATCAGCCCCAGCATTTT.